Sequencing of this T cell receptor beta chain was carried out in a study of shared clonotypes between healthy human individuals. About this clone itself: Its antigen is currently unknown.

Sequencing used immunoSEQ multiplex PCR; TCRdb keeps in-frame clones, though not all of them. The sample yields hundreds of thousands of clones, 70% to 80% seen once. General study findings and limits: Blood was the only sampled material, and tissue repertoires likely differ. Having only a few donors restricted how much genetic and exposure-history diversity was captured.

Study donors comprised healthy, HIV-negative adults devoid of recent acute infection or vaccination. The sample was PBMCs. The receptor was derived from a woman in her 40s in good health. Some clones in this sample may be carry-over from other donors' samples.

The DNA for the CDR3 is TGTGCCATCGCCTCGGAACTAGCGGGAGCAGAGACCCAGTACTTC. Encoded protein: CAIASELAGAETQYF. V and J are TRBV10-3 and TRBJ2-5; 11 bases agree with TRBD2. Germline V CDR1 and CDR2: ENHRY, SYGVKD. Trimming removed 8 bases from V and 4 bases from J; junction bases left unmatched: 9. This CDR3 contains 15 residues.